This T cell receptor beta chain was identified during a study of blood T cell repertoires in COVID-19. Study background: From T cells, B-cell-depleted T cells, or PBMCs came the material, which was cDNA or gDNA.

The repertoire was sequenced with immunoSEQ multiplex PCR; TCRdb's copy has only in-frame clones and lacks some. The data hold around 120,000 clones, with around 90% observed a single time. Germline assignment: CDR1 LNHNV and CDR2 YYDKDF (reference sequence). The CDR3 extends over 16 amino acids. Trimming took 1 base from V and 4 from J, leaving 14 bases between them. The sample was peripheral blood. This chain joins TRBV15 and TRBJ2-1, with D possibly TRBD1 on 5 matching bases. This TCR came from an older woman with COVID-19, enrolled during active disease. The CDR3 sequence: CATSRGRRARYNEQFF. Here the CDR3 DNA reads TGTGCCACCAGCAGAGGACGCAGGGCTCGGTACAATGAGCAGTTCTTC.